This T cell receptor (beta chain) came from a study of cytomegalovirus exposure and HLA in healthy donors (TCRdb year 2017). The study in broad terms: According to an earlier analysis of 550 to 750 of the donors, roughly 180 million T cells yielded over 100 million unique TCR beta sequences and about 300 Gb of sequence data. A few DR-DQ haplotypes were handled as single units for association and clustering because linkage in the cohort was strong. All discovery cohort repertoires had been generated using a single sequencing platform. Alongside the repertoire data, information on donor age, sex, ethnicity and CMV serostatus was compiled. The later analysis used no new phenotypic data to find candidate immune exposures, relying instead on TCR beta sequences and their occurrence across donors. HLA typing included class I and class II loci at four-digit resolution. The number of typed donors differed by locus: roughly 629-640 for A, B, C, DRB1 and DQB1; 500 to 550 for DQA1; some 590 for DPA1; and about 450 for DPB1. The aim of the study was to test whether cataloging public T cell receptors could identify signatures of past pathogen exposure. A separate validation cohort of roughly 110 different subjects was used in addition to the 666-subject first cohort. A later analysis re-examined previously published TCR beta repertoires from 500 to 700 donors and added high-resolution HLA genotyping to investigate patterns of TCR occurrence. A later genetic analysis took genome-wide SNP genotypes for about 55% of the 666 donors and used that subset as a discovery cohort. The study used immunosequencing to profile the T cell repertoires of several hundred subjects and linked those repertoires to cytomegalovirus serostatus. An earlier analysis of 587 of the donors used high-throughput TCR beta sequencing to judge whether each TCR beta V gene segment behaved as functional or pseudogenic. Among the approximately 400 genotyped donors, 75% to 90% belonged to the genetic ancestry cluster associated with self-reported Caucasian donors. Among about 370 genotyped donors of the cohort, an average of approximately 200,000 unique TCR beta nucleotide sequences was sequenced per donor, of which about 19% were non-productive. An early release that covered around 590 HLA-typed donors contained about 300 gigabases of sequencing data and about 93 million unique TCR sequences. To predict cytomegalovirus infection status, the study combined high-throughput TCR immunosequencing, statistical association of individual TCRs with disease status, and machine learning.

The cohort consisted of 666 healthy bone marrow donors. At the time of sampling, all cohort members were nominally healthy, though unrecorded immune exposures were likely present. The donor tested CMV seropositive and was one of the 289 seropositive cohort members. Every donor gave a peripheral blood sample, and the peripheral blood mononuclear cells from that sample were used for TCR beta sequencing. Genomic DNA extraction from the blood cell samples was performed with the Qiagen DNeasy Blood Extraction Kit. Library generation was performed with the immunoSEQ multiplex PCR assay. For the multiplex PCR, a mixture combining 60 forward primers for TCR Vbeta segments and 13 reverse primers for TCR Jbeta segments was used. The CDR3 region of rearranged TCR beta genes was amplified from genomic DNA by a multiplex PCR assay. On the Illumina HiSeq System, the amplified TCR beta libraries were sequenced as 87-base-pair reads. Under the source paper's analysis protocol: Across the 666 repertoires, a later analysis counted 78 million or so unique TCR beta chains, roughly 11 million of which were shared by at least two donors. To remove PCR and sequencing errors, raw reads were error-corrected and collapsed into unique sequences using a nearest-neighbor algorithm that merged closely related sequences. To assign V, D and J gene segments, CDR3 sequences were aligned to IMGT reference sequences. For a sequence to be retained, a match of at least six nucleotides was required to both a V gene segment and a J gene segment. Rearrangements were called productive when the CDR3 lacked stop codons and stayed in frame with V and J; all others were non-productive. CDR3 was defined by IMGT convention, running from the second conserved V-encoded cysteine to the conserved J-encoded phenylalanine. In an earlier analysis of more than 550 of the donors, sequences lacking an unambiguous match to a single V gene segment were excluded. In an earlier analysis of almost 600 of the donors, a V segment was called functional when productive rearrangements were above 56.7%, and segregating when the standard deviation between donors exceeded 5%. A statistical classification framework was built for diagnosing cytomegalovirus status from the catalog of TCR beta chain sequences. In a later analysis, V and J genes were assigned by comparing TCR nucleotide sequences against IMGT/GENE-DB human TR gene sequences. A later analysis assigned CDR3 sequences and most-parsimonious VDJ recombination scenarios with the TCRdist pipeline. In a later analysis, every TCR beta chain was defined by the combination of its CDR3 amino acid sequence and its V-gene family, and reads without a unique V-gene family were dropped. In a later analysis, around 600 highly shared, low-generation-probability nucleotide sequences were removed to address suspected cross-contamination and a sequencing artifact. For each public chain, a later analysis derived a clonal expansion index from normalized ranks of inferred template counts within each repertoire. A later analysis computed generation probabilities with a VDJ recombination model fitted to out-of-frame rearrangements, and checked the results against IGoR. A later analysis scored TCR-TCR, TCR-HLA and TCR-CMV co-occurrence with hypergeometric tests, applying a repertoire-size bias correction to TCR pairs. To estimate false discovery rates, a later analysis permuted the HLA or CMV assignments 20 times. In a later analysis, co-occurring TCRs were grouped using DBSCAN, with TCRdist sequence similarity added in when clustering inside HLA-allele-positive subsets. Repertoires with fewer than 30,000 or more than 120,000 public chains, plus five repertoires with anomalous nucleotide sharing, were excluded from co-occurrence clustering. TCRdb stores this immuneACCESS table with in-frame sequences only. Part of the clones is absent; in the studies checked, under half of the shortfall reflects unresolved V genes, and no reason is known for the rest. That table furnishes V, J and clone size, whereas the DNA furnished D and trimming. The sample table shows under 85,000 clones, and roughly four fifths are seen once. 22% of the sample is taken by the ten largest.

Concerning this clone: It lacks a known antigen. Base qualities are not provided; no much larger clone lies one nucleotide away.

The germline V gene encodes CDR1 LNHNV and CDR2 YYDKDF (reference sequence). The CDR3 measures 11 amino acids from cysteine to phenylalanine. The entry retains the CDR3 DNA only, 33 bases that are in frame from base 1. Between the V and J ends, shortened by 8 bases and 2 bases respectively, the junction contains 6 bases. What the research found in general, with its limitations: Correlated functional status among segregating V segments might be attributable to linkage disequilibrium, but an unknown experimental factor could not be ruled out. Because counts were too low, around 17 rarely observed V segments, including chromosome 9 orphons, were left out of the earlier analysis of a few hundred of the donors. It was suggested by the authors that the approach could potentially be generalized to other disease states and immunological phenotypes. Because HLA typing was unavailable for some donors at each locus, only the typed subset was used in association tests. A later analysis associated 16,951 TCR beta sequences with specific HLA alleles at a false discovery rate of 0.05. Cytomegalovirus status was reported to be diagnosed by the classifier with high specificity and sensitivity in both the original and validation cohorts. The sequencing pipeline was judged likely to have produced a cluster of highly shared sequence variants as a technical artifact. A further reported finding was that TCR beta sequences accurately predicted the HLA-A and HLA-B alleles for most subjects in the first cohort. According to a later genetic analysis, donors in an Asian-associated ancestry cluster had fewer N-insertions in productive TCRs than the approximately 700-donor mean. In a later analysis, most CMV-associated TCR beta chains were found to appear HLA-restricted, with HLA associations seemingly driven largely by CMV exposure. A later analysis found that HLA-associated TCR beta chains were more clonally expanded and had lower generation probabilities than equally common non-associated chains. According to a later analysis, parvovirus B19, influenza, CMV and Epstein-Barr virus appeared linked to several top co-occurrence clusters. Some IMGT-functional V segments, including TRBV6-2 and TRBV6-3, could not be told apart with the 87-base-pair reads, so those segments were excluded. Three of the identified cytomegalovirus-associated TCR beta chains were confirmed in vitro to be specific for cytomegalovirus antigens. According to a later analysis, TCR association rates differed among HLA loci, with DRB1 alleles showing the most associated TCRs and HLA-C alleles showing the fewest. For the cohort, immune exposure information was limited to CMV serostatus. The study gave a list of 150 to 200 TCR beta chains associated with cytomegalovirus. Strong co-occurrence of HLA alleles, especially DR and DQ, made assigning TCR associations to individual alleles difficult. Most TCR sequences were seen in very few donors, while some public TCRs were found in many individuals. Sequencing depth was assumed to be roughly uniform across donors in the presence/absence analyses, though that assumption may not hold. In an earlier analysis of fewer than 700 of the donors, most TCR beta V segments appeared in productive rearrangements about 90% or about 30% of the time, broadly matching IMGT annotations. Only TCR beta chains were sequenced in this cohort, and the absence of alpha or paired-chain data limited detectable features. V-gene and J-gene trimming of TCR beta chains was associated with a missense DCLRE1C variant in a later genetic analysis, and the association was replicated in an independent cohort.

The chain joins TRBV15 to TRBJ1-1; no D gene is confidently identified. This sequence originates from a woman in her thirties in good health and CMV-seropositive. The sample taken for sequencing was PBMCs. CDR3 reads: CATVANTEAFF. The DNA is as follows: TGTGCCACCGTAGCAAACACTGAAGCTTTCTTT.